The rows below give T cell receptor beta chains drawn from one sample of a study of cytomegalovirus exposure and HLA in healthy donors. TCRdb's table, derived via immunoSEQ multiplex PCR, lists solely in-frame clones and lacks some. The data show 250,000 or so clones, with nearly 90% seen just once and under 0.4% held by the top ten. The specimen sequenced was PBMCs. These TCRs come from a woman aged 18-29 years in good health and CMV-seronegative. CDR3s include the opening cysteine and the closing phenylalanine or tryptophan.

V gene	J gene	CDR3 protein
TRBV18	TRBJ2-5	CASSPGGRKETQYF
TRBV27	TRBJ2-3	CASSWERGSTDTQYF
TRBV5-4	TRBJ2-1	CASRTARTTDNEQFF
TRBV28	TRBJ2-1	CASSGEGTIRNEQFF
TRBV13	TRBJ1-1	CASSAGGNTEAFF
TRBV7-9	TRBJ1-6	CASTSYMGTDLPFNSPLHF
TRBV6-5	TRBJ1-6	CASSYRGTGNNSPLHF
TRBV5-1	TRBJ1-1	CASSGGTGERIEAFF
TRBV11-2	TRBJ2-3	CASNGRDTRTDTQYF
TRBV7-3	TRBJ2-1	CASSPNLAVSSYNEQFF
TRBV5-1	TRBJ2-1	CASSPPGGRYEQFF
TRBV5-1	TRBJ1-1	CASSYAGNTEAFF
TRBV7-2	TRBJ2-1	CASSLAAGVYNEQFF
TRBV5-5	TRBJ2-1	CASSLLPGQSYNEQFF
TRBV12-5	TRBJ2-2	CASGLVPWPGELFF
TRBV18	TRBJ1-1	CASSRRQENTEAFF
TRBV10-1	TRBJ2-2	CASGLNTGELFF
TRBV11-2	TRBJ2-7	CASSSLPGQGYEQYF
TRBV7-2	TRBJ1-6	CASSPNRVSYNSPLHF
TRBV25-1	TRBJ2-2	CASSGRGPGPRGTGELFF
TRBV28	TRBJ1-3	CASSSGPTEANTIYF
TRBV28	TRBJ1-5	CASSLGGLGNQPQHF
TRBV6-5	TRBJ1-2	CASRYTGASNGYTF
TRBV19	TRBJ1-5	CASSNSYSNQPQHF
TRBV30	TRBJ2-7	CAWSVGARVQYF
TRBV4-3	TRBJ2-7	CASSQDSSYEQYF
TRBV5-4	TRBJ1-1	CASSLGTILQGADTEAFF
TRBV7-3	TRBJ2-2	CASTLTAYNTGELFF
TRBV10-3	TRBJ1-6	CAISKQTGDSPLHF
TRBV10-2	TRBJ1-5	CASKEQSNQPQHF
TRBV7-2	TRBJ1-2	CASSPMTGGGYGYTF
TRBV27	TRBJ2-6	CASSLSILSTSSGANVLTF
TRBV4-3	TRBJ2-1	CASSQHQGDWLYNEQFF